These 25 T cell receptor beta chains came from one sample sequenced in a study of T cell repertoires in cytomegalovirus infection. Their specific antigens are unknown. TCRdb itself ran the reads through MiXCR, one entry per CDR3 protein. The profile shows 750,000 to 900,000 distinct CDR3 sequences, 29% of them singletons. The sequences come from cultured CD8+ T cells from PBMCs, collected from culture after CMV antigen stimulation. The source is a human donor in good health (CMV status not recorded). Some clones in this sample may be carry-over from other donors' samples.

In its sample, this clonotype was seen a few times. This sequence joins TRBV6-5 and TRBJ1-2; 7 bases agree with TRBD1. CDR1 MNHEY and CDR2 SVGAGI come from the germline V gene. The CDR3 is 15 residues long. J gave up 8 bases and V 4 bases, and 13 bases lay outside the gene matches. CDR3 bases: TGTGCCAGCAGTTCGAGACAGGGCTGGCTCCGAGGCTACACCTTC. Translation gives CASSSRQGWLRGYTF.

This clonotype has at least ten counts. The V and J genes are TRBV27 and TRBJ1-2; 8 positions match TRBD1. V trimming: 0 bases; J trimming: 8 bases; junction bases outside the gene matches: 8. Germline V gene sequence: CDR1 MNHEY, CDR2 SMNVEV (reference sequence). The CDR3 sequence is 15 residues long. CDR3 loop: CASSLSTQGAGGYTF. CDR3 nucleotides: TGTGCCAGCAGTTTATCGACTCAGGGGGCAGGCGGCTACACCTTC.

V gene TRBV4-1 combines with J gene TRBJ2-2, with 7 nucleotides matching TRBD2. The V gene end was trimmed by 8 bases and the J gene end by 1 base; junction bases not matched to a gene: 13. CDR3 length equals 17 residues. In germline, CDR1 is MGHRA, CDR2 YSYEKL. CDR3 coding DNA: TGCGCCAGCCGTCCGTTGGGAGCGGGACTGAACACCGGGGAGCTGTTTTTT. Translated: CASRPLGAGLNTGELFF.

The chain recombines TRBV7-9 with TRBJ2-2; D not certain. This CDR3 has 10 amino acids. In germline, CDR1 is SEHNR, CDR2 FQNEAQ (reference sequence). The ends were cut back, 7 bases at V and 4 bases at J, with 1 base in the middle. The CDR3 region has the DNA TGTGCCAGCACCACCGGGGAGCTGTTTTTT. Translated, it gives CASTTGELFF.

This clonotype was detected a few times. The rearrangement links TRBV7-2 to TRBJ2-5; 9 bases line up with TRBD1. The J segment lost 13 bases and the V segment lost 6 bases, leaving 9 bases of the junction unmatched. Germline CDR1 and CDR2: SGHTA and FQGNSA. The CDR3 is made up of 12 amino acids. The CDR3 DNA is TGTGCCAGCAGACCGGACAGGGGCCTTTTGTACTTC. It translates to CASRPDRGLLYF.

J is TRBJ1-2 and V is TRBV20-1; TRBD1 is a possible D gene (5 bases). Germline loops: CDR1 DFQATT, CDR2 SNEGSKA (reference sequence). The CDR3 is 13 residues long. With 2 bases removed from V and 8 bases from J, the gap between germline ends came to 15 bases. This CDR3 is CSARPHDRRGYTF. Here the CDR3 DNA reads TGCAGTGCTAGACCTCATGACAGAAGAGGCTACACCTTC.

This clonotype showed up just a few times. CDR3 sequence reads: CASSYSPQYF. In nucleotides, the CDR3 is TGTGCCAGCAGTTACTCCCCCCAGTACTTC. This rearrangement joins TRBV6-5 to TRBJ2-5; no definite D call. Germline CDR1 is MNHEY and CDR2 is SVGAGI. The CDR3 totals 10 residues. The V end lost 0 bases, the J end lost 9 bases, and 2 bases lay between the germline ends.

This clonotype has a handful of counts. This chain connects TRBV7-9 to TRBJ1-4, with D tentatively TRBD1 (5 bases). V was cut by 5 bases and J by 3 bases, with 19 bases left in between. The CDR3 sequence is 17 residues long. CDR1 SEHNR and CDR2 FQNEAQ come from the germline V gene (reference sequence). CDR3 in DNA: TGTGCCAGCAGCCCTCCGGTTATTGGGGGAGCTAATGAAAAACTGTTTTTT. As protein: CASSPPVIGGANEKLFF. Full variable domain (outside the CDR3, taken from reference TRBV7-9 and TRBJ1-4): DTGVSQNPRHKITKRGQNVTFRCDPISEHNRLYWYRQTLGQGPEFLTYFQNEAQLEKSRLLSDRFSAERPKGSFSTLEIQRTEQGDSAMYLCASSPPVIGGANEKLFFGSGTQLSVL.

The CDR3: CASSRERYEQYV. DNA of the CDR3: TGTGCCAGCAGTAGAGAGCGGTACGAGCAGTACGTC. V usage is TRBV6-2 or TRBV6-3 and J usage is TRBJ2-7, with TRBD2 as a possible D gene (5 bases). This CDR3 region has 12 residues. The germline CDR1 and CDR2 sequences are MNHEY and SVGEGT. The germline V and J ends were trimmed by 5 bases and 4 bases, with 9 bases remaining between them.

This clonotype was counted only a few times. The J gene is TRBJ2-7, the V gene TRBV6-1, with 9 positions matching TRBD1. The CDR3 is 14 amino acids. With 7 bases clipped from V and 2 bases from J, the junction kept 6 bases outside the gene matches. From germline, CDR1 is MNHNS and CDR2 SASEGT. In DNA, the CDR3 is TGTGCCAGCATCACAGGACAGGGGCCCTACGAGCAGTACGTC. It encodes CASITGQGPYEQYV.

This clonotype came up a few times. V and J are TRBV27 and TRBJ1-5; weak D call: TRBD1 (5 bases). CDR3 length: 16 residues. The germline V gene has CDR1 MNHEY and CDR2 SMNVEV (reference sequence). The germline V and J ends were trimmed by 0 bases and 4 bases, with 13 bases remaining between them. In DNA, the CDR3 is TGTGCCAGCAGTTTATCGAAAAGGGGTTGGAATCAGCCCCAGCATTTT. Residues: CASSLSKRGWNQPQHF.

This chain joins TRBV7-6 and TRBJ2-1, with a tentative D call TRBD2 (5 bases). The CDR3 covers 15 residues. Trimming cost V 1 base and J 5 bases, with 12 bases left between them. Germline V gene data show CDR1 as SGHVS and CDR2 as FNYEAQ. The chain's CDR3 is CASSLGRPPHNEQFF. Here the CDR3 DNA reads TGTGCCAGCAGCTTAGGGAGGCCCCCCCACAATGAGCAGTTCTTC.

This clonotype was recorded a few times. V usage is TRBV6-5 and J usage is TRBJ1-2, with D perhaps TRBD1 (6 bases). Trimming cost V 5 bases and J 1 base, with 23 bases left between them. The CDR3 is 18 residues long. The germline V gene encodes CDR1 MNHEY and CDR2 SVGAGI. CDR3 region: CASSNNPGHGSLNYGYTF. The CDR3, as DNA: TGTGCCAGCAGTAATAATCCGGGACACGGATCCCTTAACTATGGCTACACCTTC.

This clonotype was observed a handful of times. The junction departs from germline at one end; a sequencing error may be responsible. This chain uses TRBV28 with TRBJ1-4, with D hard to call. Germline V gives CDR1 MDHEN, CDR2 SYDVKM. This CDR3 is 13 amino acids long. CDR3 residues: CAARAPANGKLFF. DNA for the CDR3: TGTGCCGCCCGGGCCCCGGCCAATGGAAAACTGTTTTTT.

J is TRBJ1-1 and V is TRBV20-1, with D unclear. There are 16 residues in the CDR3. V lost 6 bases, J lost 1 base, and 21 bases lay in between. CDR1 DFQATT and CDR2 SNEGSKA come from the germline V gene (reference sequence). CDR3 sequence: CSATPSVRMGNTEAFF. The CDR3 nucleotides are TGCAGTGCCACCCCATCGGTCAGAATGGGGAACACTGAAGCTTTCTTT.

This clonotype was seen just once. Written as DNA, the CDR3 is TGTGCCCCGACTGGACTGTTCAAGGGAGCTTTCTTT. It translates to CAPTGLFKGAFF. The chain couples TRBV3-1 to TRBJ1-1; no clear D. The germline CDR1 and CDR2 sequences are LGHDT and YNNKEL (reference sequence). The CDR3 covers 12 residues. V was clipped by 11 bases and J by 10 bases, with 20 bases between them. Full variable domain (remainder filled in from reference TRBV3-1 and TRBJ1-1): DTAVSQTPKYLVTQMGNDKSIKCEQNLGHDTMYWYKQDSKKFLKIMFSYNNKELIINETVPNRFSPKSPDKAHLNLHINSLELGDSAVYFCAPTGLFKGAFFGQGTRLTVV.

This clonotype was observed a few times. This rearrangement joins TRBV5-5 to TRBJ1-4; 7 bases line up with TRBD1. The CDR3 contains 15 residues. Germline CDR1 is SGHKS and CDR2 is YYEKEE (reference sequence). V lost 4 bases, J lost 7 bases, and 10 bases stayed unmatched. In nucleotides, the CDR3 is TGTGCCAGCAGCCTGATACAGGGGCGCGGTGAAAAACTGTTTTTT. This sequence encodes CASSLIQGRGEKLFF.

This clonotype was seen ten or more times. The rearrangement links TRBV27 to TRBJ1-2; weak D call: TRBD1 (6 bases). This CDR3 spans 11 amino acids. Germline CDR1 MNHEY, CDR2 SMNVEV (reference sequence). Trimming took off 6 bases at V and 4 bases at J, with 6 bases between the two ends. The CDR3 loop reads CASRDSYGYTF. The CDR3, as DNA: TGTGCCAGCAGGGACAGCTATGGCTACACCTTC.

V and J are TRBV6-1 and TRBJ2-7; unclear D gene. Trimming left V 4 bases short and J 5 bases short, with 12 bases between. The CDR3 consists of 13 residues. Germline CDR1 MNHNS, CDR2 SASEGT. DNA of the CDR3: TGTGCCAGCAGTGGTTATGGGCCCAACGAGCAGTACTTC. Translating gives CASSGYGPNEQYF.

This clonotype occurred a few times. In DNA form, the CDR3 reads TGCGCCAGCAGCCAAGAGTCAGGTTCCGAGCAGTACTTC. Protein: CASSQESGSEQYF. This chain connects TRBV4-1 to TRBJ2-7; D gene uncertain. This CDR3 spans 13 amino acids. Per the germline V gene, CDR1 is MGHRA and CDR2 is YSYEKL. Trimming stripped 0 bases from V and 6 bases from J, with 9 bases between.

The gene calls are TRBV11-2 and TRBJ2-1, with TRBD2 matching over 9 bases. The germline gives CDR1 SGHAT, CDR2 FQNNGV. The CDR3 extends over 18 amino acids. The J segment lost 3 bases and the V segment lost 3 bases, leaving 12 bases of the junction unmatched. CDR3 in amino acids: CASSFGLAGTSFYNEQFF. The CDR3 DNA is TGTGCCAGCAGCTTTGGGCTAGCGGGGACCTCCTTCTACAATGAGCAGTTCTTC.

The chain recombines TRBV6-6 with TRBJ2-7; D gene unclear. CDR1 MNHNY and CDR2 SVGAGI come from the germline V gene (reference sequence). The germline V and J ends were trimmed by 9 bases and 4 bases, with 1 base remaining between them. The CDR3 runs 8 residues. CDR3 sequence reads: CARYEQYF. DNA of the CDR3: TGTGCCAGGTACGAGCAGTACTTC.

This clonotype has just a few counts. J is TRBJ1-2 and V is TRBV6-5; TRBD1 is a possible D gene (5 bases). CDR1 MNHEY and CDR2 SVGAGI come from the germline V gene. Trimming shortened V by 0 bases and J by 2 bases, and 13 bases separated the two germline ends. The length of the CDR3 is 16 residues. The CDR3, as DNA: TGTGCCAGCAGTTACTCATCATCGGGGGAAAACTATGGCTACACCTTC. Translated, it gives CASSYSSSGENYGYTF.

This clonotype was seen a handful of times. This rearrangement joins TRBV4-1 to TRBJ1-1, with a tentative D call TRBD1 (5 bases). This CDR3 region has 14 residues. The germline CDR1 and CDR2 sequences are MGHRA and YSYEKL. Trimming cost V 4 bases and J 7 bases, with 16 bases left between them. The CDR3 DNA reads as TGCGCCAGCAGCCCATCTAGGGCGGGGGTTGAAGCTTTCTTT. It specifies CASSPSRAGVEAFF.

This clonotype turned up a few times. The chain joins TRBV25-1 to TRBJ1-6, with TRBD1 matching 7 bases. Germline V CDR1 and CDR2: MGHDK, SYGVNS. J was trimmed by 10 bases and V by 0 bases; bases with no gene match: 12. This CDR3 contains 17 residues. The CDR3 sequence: CASSEYYLGRGGSPLHF. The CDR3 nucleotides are TGTGCCAGCAGTGAATATTACTTGGGCAGGGGGGGCTCACCCCTCCACTTT. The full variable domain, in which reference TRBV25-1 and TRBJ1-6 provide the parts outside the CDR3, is EADIYQTPRYLVIGTGKKITLECSQTMGHDKMYWYQQDPGMELHLIHYSYGVNSTEKGDLSSESTVSRIRTEHFPLTLESARPSHTSQYLCASSEYYLGRGGSPLHFGNGTRLTVT.